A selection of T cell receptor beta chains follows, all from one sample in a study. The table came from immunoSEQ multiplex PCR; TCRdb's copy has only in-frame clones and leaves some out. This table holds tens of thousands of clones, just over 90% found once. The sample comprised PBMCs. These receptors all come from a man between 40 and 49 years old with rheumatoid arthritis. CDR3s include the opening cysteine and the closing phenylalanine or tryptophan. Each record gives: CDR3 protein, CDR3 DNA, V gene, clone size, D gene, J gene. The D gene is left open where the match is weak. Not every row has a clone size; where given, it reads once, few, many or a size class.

cdr3_aa: CASSFRAVGSYNSPLHF; cdr3_nt: TGTGCCAGCAGCTTCCGAGCAGTGGGGTCCTATAATTCACCCCTCCACTTT; v_call: TRBV5-4; clone_size: .; d_call: .; j_call: TRBJ1-6
cdr3_aa: CASSLLLEAQYF; cdr3_nt: TGTGCCAGCAGCTTGCTACTAGAAGCGCAGTACTTC; v_call: TRBV5-4; clone_size: .; d_call: .; j_call: TRBJ2-7
cdr3_aa: CAWRPGLAGRETQYF; cdr3_nt: TGTGCCTGGAGGCCGGGACTAGCGGGGAGGGAGACCCAGTACTTC; v_call: TRBV30; clone_size: .; d_call: TRBD2; j_call: TRBJ2-5
cdr3_aa: CATSRDLTGGRSYEQYF; cdr3_nt: TGTGCCACCAGCAGAGATTTGACAGGGGGCAGATCCTACGAGCAGTACTTC; v_call: TRBV15; clone_size: .; d_call: TRBD1; j_call: TRBJ2-7
cdr3_aa: CASSYGTVLSYEQYF; cdr3_nt: TGTGCCAGCAGCTACGGGACAGTTCTCTCCTACGAGCAGTACTTC; v_call: TRBV5-6; clone_size: .; d_call: TRBD1; j_call: TRBJ2-7
cdr3_aa: CASSLGLIGETQYF; cdr3_nt: TGTGCCAGCAGCTTAGGGCTTATAGGGGAGACCCAGTACTTC; v_call: TRBV7-2; clone_size: .; d_call: .; j_call: TRBJ2-5
cdr3_aa: CASSPNFLAAGYEKLFF; cdr3_nt: TGTGCCAGCTCACCAAATTTCCTGGCAGCGGGATACGAAAAACTGTTTTTT; v_call: TRBV18; clone_size: .; d_call: .; j_call: TRBJ1-4
cdr3_aa: CASSLDSSSPDGYTF; cdr3_nt: TGTGCCAGCAGTTTGGACAGTTCAAGCCCCGATGGCTACACCTTC; v_call: TRBV6-5; clone_size: .; d_call: .; j_call: TRBJ1-2
cdr3_aa: CASSPGTVNNEQFF; cdr3_nt: TGTGCCAGCTCACCAGGGACGGTGAACAATGAGCAGTTCTTC; v_call: TRBV18; clone_size: .; d_call: .; j_call: TRBJ2-1
cdr3_aa: CASSQGRWREKLFF; cdr3_nt: TGTGCCAGCAGCCAGGGCAGGTGGCGTGAAAAACTGTTTTTT; v_call: TRBV14; clone_size: .; d_call: .; j_call: TRBJ1-4
cdr3_aa: CASSSERTGGYGYTF; cdr3_nt: TGTGCCAGCAGTTCCGAAAGAACAGGGGGCTATGGCTACACCTTC; v_call: TRBV6-5; clone_size: .; d_call: TRBD1; j_call: TRBJ1-2
cdr3_aa: CASSVAGYEQFF; cdr3_nt: TGTGCCAGCAGCGTAGCGGGTTATGAGCAGTTCTTC; v_call: TRBV25-1; clone_size: .; d_call: TRBD2; j_call: TRBJ2-1
cdr3_aa: CASAGRSSYNEQFF; cdr3_nt: TGTGCCTCAGCGGGACGGAGCTCCTACAATGAGCAGTTCTTC; v_call: TRBV27; clone_size: few; d_call: TRBD2; j_call: TRBJ2-1
cdr3_aa: CASTILPGQGSNEQFF; cdr3_nt: TGTGCCAGTACTATCTTACCGGGACAGGGGTCCAATGAGCAGTTCTTC; v_call: TRBV28; clone_size: .; d_call: TRBD1; j_call: TRBJ2-1
cdr3_aa: CASSQLQTGSRETQYF; cdr3_nt: TGTGCCAGCTCACAACTACAGACAGGGTCAAGGGAGACCCAGTACTTC; v_call: TRBV18; clone_size: .; d_call: TRBD1; j_call: TRBJ2-5
cdr3_aa: CASSPQTGIMQYF; cdr3_nt: TGTGCCAGCAGCCCCCAGACAGGGATCATGCAGTACTTC; v_call: TRBV9; clone_size: .; d_call: TRBD1; j_call: TRBJ2-7
cdr3_aa: CASSAGTGAGNTIYF; cdr3_nt: TGTGCTAGCAGCGCCGGGACGGGTGCTGGAAACACCATATATTTT; v_call: TRBV7-7; clone_size: .; d_call: .; j_call: TRBJ1-3
cdr3_aa: CASSRGTGGDTGELFF; cdr3_nt: TGCGCCAGCAGCCGTGGGACAGGGGGCGACACCGGGGAGCTGTTTTTT; v_call: TRBV5-1; clone_size: .; d_call: TRBD1; j_call: TRBJ2-2
cdr3_aa: CASSQEFALAGVVRETQYF; cdr3_nt: TGTGCCAGCAGTCAAGAGTTCGCCCTAGCGGGAGTTGTCAGAGAGACCCAGTACTTC; v_call: TRBV3-1/TRBV3-2; clone_size: .; d_call: TRBD2; j_call: TRBJ2-5
cdr3_aa: CASSPGVRSSTDTQYF; cdr3_nt: TGCGCCAGCAGCCCGGGGGTCCGGAGCAGCACAGATACGCAGTATTTT; v_call: TRBV5-1; clone_size: once; d_call: .; j_call: TRBJ2-3
cdr3_aa: CATRPDRGNTEAFF; cdr3_nt: TGTGCCACCAGGCCGGACAGGGGGAACACTGAAGCTTTCTTT; v_call: TRBV24-1; clone_size: .; d_call: TRBD1; j_call: TRBJ1-1
cdr3_aa: CASSESHRGGTEAFF; cdr3_nt: TGCGCCAGCAGTGAGTCGCACAGGGGGGGCACTGAAGCTTTCTTT; v_call: TRBV10-1; clone_size: .; d_call: TRBD1; j_call: TRBJ1-1